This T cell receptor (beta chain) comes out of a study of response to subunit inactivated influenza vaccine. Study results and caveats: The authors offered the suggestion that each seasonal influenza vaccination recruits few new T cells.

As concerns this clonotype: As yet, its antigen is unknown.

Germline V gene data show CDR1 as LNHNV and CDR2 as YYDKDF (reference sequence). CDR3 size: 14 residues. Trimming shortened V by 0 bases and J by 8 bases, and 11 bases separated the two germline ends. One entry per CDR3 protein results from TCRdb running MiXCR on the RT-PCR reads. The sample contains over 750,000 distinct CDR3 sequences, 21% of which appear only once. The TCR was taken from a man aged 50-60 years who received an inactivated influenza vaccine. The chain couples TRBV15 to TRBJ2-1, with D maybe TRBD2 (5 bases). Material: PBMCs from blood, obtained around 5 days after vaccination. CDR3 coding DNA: TGTGCCACCAGCAGAGATTGGCTAGCCGATGAGCAGTTCTTC. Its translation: CATSRDWLADEQFF.